A selection of T cell receptor beta chains follows, all from one sample in a study of blood T cell repertoires in COVID-19. TCRdb's table, derived via immunoSEQ multiplex PCR, lists solely in-frame clones and lacks some. In the table there are around 130,000 clones, around 89% of which are singletons. Material: peripheral blood. All receptors derive from a man aged 70 or older with active COVID-19. Each CDR3 is given with its conserved first and last residue. Fields, in order: V gene, D gene, J gene, clone size, CDR3 DNA, CDR3 protein. The D gene is left open where the match is weak. Expanded clones are given a class, and other clones once, few, many or no size at all.

>TRBV4-3|TRBD2|TRBJ2-1|once
TGCGCCAGCAGCGGAGGACTAGCGCCCAATGAGCAGTTCTTC
CASSGGLAPNEQFF
>TRBV5-1|TRBD1|TRBJ2-7|NA
TGCGCCAGCAGCGCCAAGACAGGGTCCCCATACGAGCAGTACTTC
CASSAKTGSPYEQYF
>TRBV6-5|TRBD1|TRBJ1-2|NA
TGTGCCAGCAGTTACTCCAGGGGGCTCTTTGGCTACACCTTC
CASSYSRGLFGYTF
>TRBV29-1|NA|TRBJ2-7|once
TGCAGCGCTGCGCGGCAGGGAAACACTTACGAGCAGTACTTC
CSAARQGNTYEQYF
>TRBV6-2/TRBV6-3|TRBD2|TRBJ2-1|NA
TGTGCCAGCAGTATGACTAGCGGAACCTACAATGAGCAGTTCTTC
CASSMTSGTYNEQFF
>TRBV6-5|NA|TRBJ2-5|NA
TGTGCCAGCAGTTACTCGATTCAGGAGACCCAGTACTTC
CASSYSIQETQYF
>TRBV27|TRBD2|TRBJ2-1|NA
TGTGCCAGCAGCTGGACTAGCGGGAGGCAAGGCAATGAGCAGTTCTTC
CASSWTSGRQGNEQFF
>TRBV9|TRBD1|TRBJ1-1|NA
TGTGCCAGCAGCGTCTTGGCTGGACAGGGCGACACTGAAGCTTTCTTT
CASSVLAGQGDTEAFF
>TRBV11-2|NA|TRBJ1-1|NA
TGTGCCAGCAGCAATGACATTAACACTGAAGCTTTCTTT
CASSNDINTEAFF
>TRBV28|TRBD1|TRBJ2-2|NA
TGTGCCAGCAGTTCCCCGGACAGGGCGGCCACCGGGGAGCTGTTTTTT
CASSSPDRAATGELFF
>TRBV7-2|TRBD2|TRBJ2-7|NA
TGTGCCAGCAGCTTAGGACTAGCGGCAGGCTACGAGCAGTACTTC
CASSLGLAAGYEQYF
>TRBV10-3|TRBD2|TRBJ2-7|NA
TGTGCCATCAGGAAGGGGTCGGGGGGGTCGGCTAGCGGAGAAGCTAGCTCCTACGAGCAGTACTTC
CAIRKGSGGSASGEASSYEQYF
>TRBV5-1|NA|TRBJ2-6|NA
TGCGCCAGCAGATCTCCCACCAGGGCCCTGTCCTCTGGGGCCAACGTCCTGACTTTC
CASRSPTRALSSGANVLTF
>TRBV2|TRBD1|TRBJ2-4|NA
TGTGCCAGCAGTAGACAGGGGAGTTCCAAAAACATTCAGTACTTC
CASSRQGSSKNIQYF
>TRBV7-2|TRBD1|TRBJ2-7|NA
TGTGCCAGCAGCTTAAGTGGCCGACAGGGTTCCTACGAGCAGTACTTC
CASSLSGRQGSYEQYF
>TRBV28|TRBD1|TRBJ2-7|NA
TGTGCCACTACGGACAGGGAATGGGTGCAGTACTTC
CATTDREWVQYF
>TRBV12-3/TRBV12-4|NA|TRBJ1-4|NA
TGTGCCAGCAGTTTGGTGGGCGAAAAACTGTTTTTT
CASSLVGEKLFF
>TRBV5-6|NA|TRBJ1-2|NA
TGTGCCAGCAGCTTGCAAGGGGATCCTATCCCCCATCACTACACCTTC
CASSLQGDPIPHHYTF
>TRBV7-9|TRBD2|TRBJ2-3|NA
TGTGCCAGCAGCCCCCGAACTAGCGGGAGGGATACGCAGTATTTT
CASSPRTSGRDTQYF
>TRBV13|TRBD2|TRBJ2-1|once
TGTGCCAGCAGCTTAGAAGCGGGAGCCGTTGAGCAGTTCTTC
CASSLEAGAVEQFF
>TRBV3-1/TRBV3-2|NA|TRBJ1-2|NA
TGTGCCAGCAGCCAAGGGGGGGGAGGGCCGTCCTATGGCTACACCTTC
CASSQGGGGPSYGYTF
>TRBV19|TRBD1|TRBJ2-1|NA
TGTGCCAGTATGGGGACAGTTCACAATGAGCAGTTCTTC
CASMGTVHNEQFF
>TRBV11-3|NA|TRBJ2-1|NA
TGTGCCAGCAGCTTGGACAGATACTACAATGAGCAGTTCTTC
CASSLDRYYNEQFF
>TRBV6-5|TRBD2|TRBJ2-7|NA
TGTGCCAGCAGGCGGGGGAGCTCCTACGAGCAGTACTTC
CASRRGSSYEQYF
>TRBV18|NA|TRBJ2-5|NA
TGTGCCAGCTCACCAGGGCTAAGGGAGACCCAGTACTTC
CASSPGLRETQYF
>TRBV4-1|TRBD1|TRBJ1-2|NA
TGCGCCAGCAGCCTAAGGGACAGGGTGGACTATGGCTACACCTTC
CASSLRDRVDYGYTF
>TRBV5-1|TRBD1|TRBJ2-7|NA
TGCGCCAGCAGCTTGGAGGGACAGGGGGCCAGGGAGCAGTACTTC
CASSLEGQGAREQYF
>TRBV28|NA|TRBJ2-7|NA
TGTGCCAGCAGTTTATCTCGGGGCTACGAGCAGTACTTC
CASSLSRGYEQYF
>TRBV5-1|TRBD2|TRBJ2-1|NA
TGCGCCAGCAGCTTGGTTGCTAGCGGGAGTTCCGGGAATGAGCAGTTCTTC
CASSLVASGSSGNEQFF
>TRBV5-1|NA|TRBJ2-1|NA
TGCGCCAGCAGCTTCGAGAATGAGCAGTTCTTC
CASSFENEQFF
>TRBV19|TRBD2|TRBJ2-7|NA
TGTGCCAGTTCCCGCGCCGCGGGAGCCGTCTACGAGCAGTACTTC
CASSRAAGAVYEQYF
>TRBV19|TRBD1|TRBJ2-1|few
TGTGCCAGTAGTATAGGGACAGGAGTTACCCACAATGAGCAGTTCTTC
CASSIGTGVTHNEQFF
>TRBV6-2/TRBV6-3|TRBD1|TRBJ1-5|NA
TGTGCCAGCAGTCGGGACAGCTTTAATCAGCCCCAGCATTTT
CASSRDSFNQPQHF
>TRBV6-6|NA|TRBJ2-7|NA
TGTGCCAGCAGACAGGCCTCCTACGAGCAGTACTTC
CASRQASYEQYF
>TRBV9|NA|TRBJ1-4|NA
TGTGCCAGCAGCGGGGGGCGGGCAACTAATGAAAAACTGTTTTTT
CASSGGRATNEKLFF
>TRBV7-2|NA|TRBJ1-4|NA
TGTGCCAGCAGCCTCGTAGGGAGTGAAAAACTGTTTTTT
CASSLVGSEKLFF
>TRBV24-1|NA|TRBJ2-5|NA
TGTGCCACCAGTGATTCTGCGCGCCAAGAGACCCAGTACTTC
CATSDSARQETQYF
>TRBV28|TRBD2|TRBJ2-7|NA
TGTGCCAGCAGTCCGGGGACAGGAGTTCACCCGGGACTAGCGTATTACGAGCAGTACTTC
CASSPGTGVHPGLAYYEQYF
>TRBV6-5|NA|TRBJ2-7|NA
TGTGCCAGCAGTTACTTGGGAGGCGAGCAGTACTTC
CASSYLGGEQYF
>TRBV27|NA|TRBJ2-3|NA
TGTGCCAGCAGTTTAACAGGAAGGGGAACAGATACGCAGTATTTT
CASSLTGRGTDTQYF
>TRBV25-1|NA|TRBJ1-1|NA
TGTGCCAGCAGATGGGGGCAATTGAACACTGAAGCTTTCTTT
CASRWGQLNTEAFF
>TRBV5-1|NA|TRBJ1-6|NA
TGCGCCAGCAAGGGGGGGACGGGGGATAATTCACCCCTCCACTTT
CASKGGTGDNSPLHF
>TRBV28|NA|TRBJ2-7|once
TGTGCCAGCAGTCCTCGAGGGACATTCTCCTACGAGCAGTACTTC
CASSPRGTFSYEQYF
>TRBV2|NA|TRBJ2-1|NA
TGTGCCAGCAGTGACATGGGGCACAACAATGAGCAGTTCTTC
CASSDMGHNNEQFF
>TRBV10-1|TRBD2|TRBJ2-7|NA
TGCGCCAGCAGTCCGGCAGGAGCGGGGGGAGGCTACGAGCAGTACTTC
CASSPAGAGGGYEQYF
>TRBV2|NA|TRBJ2-5|NA
TGTGCCAGCAGCTTCCGCGGTGAAATCGGGACCCAGTACTTC
CASSFRGEIGTQYF
>TRBV7-3|NA|TRBJ2-1|NA
TGTGCCAGCAGCCCCCAGGGTAACTCCTACAATGAGCAGTTCTTC
CASSPQGNSYNEQFF
>TRBV6-2/TRBV6-3|NA|TRBJ2-1|once
TGTGCCAGCAGTCCCAACAGCGGCTTCTACAATGAGCAGTTCTTC
CASSPNSGFYNEQFF
>TRBV2|NA|TRBJ1-2|NA
TGTGCCAGCAGTGAAGACAGGCAGGCCTATGGCTACACCTTC
CASSEDRQAYGYTF
>TRBV7-3|NA|TRBJ2-1|NA
TGTGCCAGCGCCTGGGGCTCTAACAATGAGCAGTTCTTC
CASAWGSNNEQFF
>TRBV27|NA|TRBJ2-1|NA
TGTGCCAGCAGTTTAACGGTAGCGTTGTACAATGAGCAGTTCTTC
CASSLTVALYNEQFF
>TRBV16|NA|TRBJ1-3|NA
TGTGCCAGCAGTCGCGGGGACACCATATATTTT
CASSRGDTIYF
>TRBV6-1|NA|TRBJ1-5|NA
TGTGCCAGCAGTGGCAGGTCCAAATCGGATGGCAATCAGCCCCAGCATTTT
CASSGRSKSDGNQPQHF
>TRBV9|TRBD1|TRBJ2-2|NA
TGTGCCAGCAGCGTGACCGGACAGGGCGCGAACACCGGGGAGCTGTTTTTT
CASSVTGQGANTGELFF
>TRBV13|TRBD2|TRBJ2-7|NA
TGTGCCAGCAGCTTCAGGACTAGCGGGGGCCACTACGAGCAGTACTTC
CASSFRTSGGHYEQYF
>TRBV28|TRBD1|TRBJ1-6|NA
TGTGCCAGCAGTGAGTACCCGGGACAGGGATCCTATAATTCACCCCTCCACTTT
CASSEYPGQGSYNSPLHF
>TRBV5-6|NA|TRBJ2-4|NA
TGTGCCAGCAGCCGGGCGGACACGGGCAAAAACATTCAGTACTTC
CASSRADTGKNIQYF